This T cell receptor (beta chain) was recorded in a study of T-cell memory formation after mild COVID-19. The length of the CDR3 is 13 residues. Germline CDR1 and CDR2: SSHAT and FNYEAQ (reference sequence). Trimming took 1 base from V and 7 from J, leaving 8 bases between them. After 5'RACE with constant-segment primers, TCR alpha and TCR beta cDNA libraries carrying sample barcodes and UMIs were obtained. TCRdb called the 5' RACE reads again in MiXCR, with one record for every CDR3 protein. Seen here are fewer than 700,000 distinct CDR3 sequences, roughly 21% observed once, and the top ten hold roughly 9.1%.

The chain has TRBV7-7 and TRBJ2-1; no firm D call. Sequenced input: PBMCs or a T cell subset sorted from them (not recorded which). The TCR originated in an adult woman who had mild COVID-19 (a few samples of this study predate the infection). Cell type and time point are not known. The CDR3 is CASSLEVGNEQFF. The CDR3 DNA is TGTGCCAGCAGCTTAGAGGTCGGGAATGAGCAGTTCTTC.